One T cell receptor beta chain is described in this entry. Its cognate antigen is unknown. Some clones are missing from TCRdb's copy, which holds only in-frame ones; the method was immunoSEQ multiplex PCR. The repertoire has 130,000 to 150,000 clones, roughly 90% of them found once; the top ten carry around 1.5%. The CDR3 is made up of 13 amino acids. V shed 2 bases and J shed 5 bases, with 10 bases lying between them. The source of the sample is a study of T cell responses to AZD1222 COVID-19 vaccine. Regarding the study as a whole: Regions 160-218 and 743-854 held dominance among vaccine-associated CD4 TCRs, which spanned spike.

Sequencing was performed on peripheral blood, taken 28 days after the second AZD1222 dose. The rearrangement links TRBV12-3 or TRBV12-4 to TRBJ2-7; D call uncertain. The TCR was taken from an adult who received the AZD1222 COVID-19 vaccine. The CDR3 DNA follows: TGTGCCAGCAGTTTACTTAACTGGGACGAGCAGTACTTC. This translates into CASSLLNWDEQYF.